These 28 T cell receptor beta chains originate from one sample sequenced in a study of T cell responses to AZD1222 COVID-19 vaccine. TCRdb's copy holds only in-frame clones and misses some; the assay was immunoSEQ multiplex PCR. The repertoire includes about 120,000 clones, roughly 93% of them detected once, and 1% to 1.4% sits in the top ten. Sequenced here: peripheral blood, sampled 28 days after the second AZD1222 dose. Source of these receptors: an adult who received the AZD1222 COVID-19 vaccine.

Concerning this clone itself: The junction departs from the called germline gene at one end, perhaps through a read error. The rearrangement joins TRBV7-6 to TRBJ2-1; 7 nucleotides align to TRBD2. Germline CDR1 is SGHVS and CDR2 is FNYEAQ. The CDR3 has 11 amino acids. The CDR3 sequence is CASSLADEQFF. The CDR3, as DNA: TGTGCCAGCAGCCTAGCGGATGAGCAGTTCTTC.

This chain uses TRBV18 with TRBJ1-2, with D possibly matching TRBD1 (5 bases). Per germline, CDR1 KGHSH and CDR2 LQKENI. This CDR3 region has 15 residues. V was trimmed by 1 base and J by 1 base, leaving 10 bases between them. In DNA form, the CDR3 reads TGTGCCAGCTCACCACAAAGGGGTTTTAACTATGGCTACACCTTC. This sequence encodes CASSPQRGFNYGYTF.

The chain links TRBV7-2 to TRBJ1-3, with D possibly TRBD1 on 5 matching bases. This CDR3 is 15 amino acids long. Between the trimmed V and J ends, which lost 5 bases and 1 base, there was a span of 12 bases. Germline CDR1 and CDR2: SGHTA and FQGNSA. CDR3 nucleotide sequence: TGTGCCAGCAGCCCGAGGGGCCTGTCTGGAAACACCATATATTTT. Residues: CASSPRGLSGNTIYF. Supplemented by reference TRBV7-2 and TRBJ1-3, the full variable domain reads GAGVSQSPSNKVTEKGKDVELRCDPISGHTALYWYRQSLGQGLEFLIYFQGNSAPDKSGLPSDRFSAERTGGSVSTLTIQRTQQEDSAVYLCASSPRGLSGNTIYFGEGSWLTVV.

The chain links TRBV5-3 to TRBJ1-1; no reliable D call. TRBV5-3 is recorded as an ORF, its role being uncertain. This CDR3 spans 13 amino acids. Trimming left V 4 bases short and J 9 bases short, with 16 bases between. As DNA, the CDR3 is TGTGCCAGAAGCCAAAGACACTGGGATAAAGCTTTCTTT. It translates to CARSQRHWDKAFF.

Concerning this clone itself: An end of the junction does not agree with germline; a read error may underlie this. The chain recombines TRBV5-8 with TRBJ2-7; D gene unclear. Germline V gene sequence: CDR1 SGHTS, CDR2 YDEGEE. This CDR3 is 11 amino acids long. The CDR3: CASSLVGRSAF. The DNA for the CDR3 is TGTGCCAGCAGCTTGGTGGGCCGGTCGGCCTTC.

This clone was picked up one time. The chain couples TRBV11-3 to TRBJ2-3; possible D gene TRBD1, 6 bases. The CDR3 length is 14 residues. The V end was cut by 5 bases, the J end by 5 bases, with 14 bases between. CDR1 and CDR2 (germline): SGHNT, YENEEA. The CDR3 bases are TGTGCCAGCAGCCCGGGGCAGGGGAGAGATACGCAGTATTTT. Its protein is CASSPGQGRDTQYF. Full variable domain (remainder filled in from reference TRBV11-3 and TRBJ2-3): EAGVVQSPRYKIIEKKQPVAFWCNPISGHNTLYWYLQNLGQGPELLIRYENEEAVDDSQLPKDRFSAERLKGVDSTLKIQPAELGDSAVYLCASSPGQGRDTQYFGPGTRLTVL.

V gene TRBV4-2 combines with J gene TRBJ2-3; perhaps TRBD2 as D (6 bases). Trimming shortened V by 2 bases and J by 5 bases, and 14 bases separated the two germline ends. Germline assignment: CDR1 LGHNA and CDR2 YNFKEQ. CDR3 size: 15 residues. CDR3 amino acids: CASSQRPGVRDTQYF. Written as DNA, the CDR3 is TGTGCCAGCAGCCAAAGACCGGGAGTCCGAGATACGCAGTATTTT.

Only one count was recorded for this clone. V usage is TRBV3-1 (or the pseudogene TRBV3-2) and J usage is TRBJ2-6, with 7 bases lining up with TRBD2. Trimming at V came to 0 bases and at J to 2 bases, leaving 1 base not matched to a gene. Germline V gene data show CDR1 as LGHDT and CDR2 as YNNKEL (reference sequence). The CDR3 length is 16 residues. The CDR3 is CASSQEGGAGANVLTF. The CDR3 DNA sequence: TGTGCCAGCAGCCAAGAGGGAGGGGCTGGGGCCAACGTCCTGACTTTC.

CDR3 region: CASTTWGQGTYNEQFF. CDR3 sequence (DNA): TGTGCCAGCACCACTTGGGGGCAGGGCACCTACAATGAGCAGTTCTTC. The chain carries TRBV11-2 and TRBJ2-1, with D perhaps matching TRBD1 (6 bases). V gave up 7 bases and J gave up 2 bases, with 18 bases separating them. CDR3 size: 16 residues. Per the germline V gene, CDR1 is SGHAT and CDR2 is FQNNGV.

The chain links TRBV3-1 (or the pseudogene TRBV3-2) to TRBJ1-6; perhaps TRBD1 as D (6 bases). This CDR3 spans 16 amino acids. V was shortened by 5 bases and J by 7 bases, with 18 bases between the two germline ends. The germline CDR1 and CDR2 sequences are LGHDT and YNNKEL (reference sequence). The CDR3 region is CASSSPARGANSPLHF. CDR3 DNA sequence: TGTGCCAGCAGCTCCCCGGCGAGGGGGGCAAATTCACCCCTCCACTTT.

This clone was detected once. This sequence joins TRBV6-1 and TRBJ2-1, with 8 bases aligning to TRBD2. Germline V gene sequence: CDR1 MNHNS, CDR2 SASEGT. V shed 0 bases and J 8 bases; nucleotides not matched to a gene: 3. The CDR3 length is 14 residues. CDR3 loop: CASSEAGLDYEQFF. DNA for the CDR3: TGTGCCAGCAGTGAAGCGGGACTAGACTATGAGCAGTTCTTC.

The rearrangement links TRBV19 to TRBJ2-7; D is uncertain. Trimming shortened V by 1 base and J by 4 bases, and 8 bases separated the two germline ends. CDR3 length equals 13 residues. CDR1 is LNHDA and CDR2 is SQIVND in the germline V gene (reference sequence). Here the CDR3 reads CASSIGTRYEQYF. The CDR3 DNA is TGTGCCAGTAGTATAGGTACCCGATACGAGCAGTACTTC.

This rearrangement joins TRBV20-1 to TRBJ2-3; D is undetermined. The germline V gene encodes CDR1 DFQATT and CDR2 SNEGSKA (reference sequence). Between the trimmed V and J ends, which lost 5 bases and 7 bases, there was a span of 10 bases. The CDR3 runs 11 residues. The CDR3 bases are TGCAGTGCTGTGGGCGCTTATACGCAGTATTTT. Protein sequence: CSAVGAYTQYF.

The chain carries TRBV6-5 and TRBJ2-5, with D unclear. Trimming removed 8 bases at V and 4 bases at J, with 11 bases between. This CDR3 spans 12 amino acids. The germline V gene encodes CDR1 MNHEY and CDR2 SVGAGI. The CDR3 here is CASCGSSETQYF. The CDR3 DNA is TGTGCCAGCTGCGGCAGTTCAGAGACCCAGTACTTC.

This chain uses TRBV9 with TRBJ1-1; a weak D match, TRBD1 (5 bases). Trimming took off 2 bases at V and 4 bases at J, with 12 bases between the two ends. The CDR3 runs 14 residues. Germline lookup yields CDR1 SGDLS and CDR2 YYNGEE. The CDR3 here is CASSVEGRSTEAFF. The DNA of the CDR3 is TGTGCCAGCAGCGTGGAGGGGAGAAGCACTGAAGCTTTCTTT.

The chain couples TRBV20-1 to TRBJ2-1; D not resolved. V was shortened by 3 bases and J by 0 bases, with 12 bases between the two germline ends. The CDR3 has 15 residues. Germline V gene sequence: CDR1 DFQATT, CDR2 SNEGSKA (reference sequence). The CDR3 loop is CSASHGPSSYNEQFF. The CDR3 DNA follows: TGCAGTGCTAGTCACGGCCCGAGCTCCTACAATGAGCAGTTCTTC.

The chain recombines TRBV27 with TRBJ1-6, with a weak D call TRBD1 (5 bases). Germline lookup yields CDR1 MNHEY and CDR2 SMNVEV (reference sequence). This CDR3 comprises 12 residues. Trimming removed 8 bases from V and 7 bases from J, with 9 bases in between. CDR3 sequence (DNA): TGTGCCAGCCGTGCAGGGAATTCACCCCTCCACTTT. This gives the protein CASRAGNSPLHF.

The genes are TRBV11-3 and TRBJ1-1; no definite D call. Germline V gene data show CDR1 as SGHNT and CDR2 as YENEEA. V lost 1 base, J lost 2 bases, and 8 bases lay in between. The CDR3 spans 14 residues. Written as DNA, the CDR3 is TGTGCCAGCAGCTTAGGGGCAGATAACACTGAAGCTTTCTTT. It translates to CASSLGADNTEAFF.

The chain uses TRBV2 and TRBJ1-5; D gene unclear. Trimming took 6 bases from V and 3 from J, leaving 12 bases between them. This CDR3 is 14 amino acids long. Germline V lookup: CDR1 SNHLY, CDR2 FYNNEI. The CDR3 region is CASRRGWANQPQHF. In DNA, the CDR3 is TGTGCCAGCAGAAGAGGCTGGGCCAATCAGCCCCAGCATTTT.

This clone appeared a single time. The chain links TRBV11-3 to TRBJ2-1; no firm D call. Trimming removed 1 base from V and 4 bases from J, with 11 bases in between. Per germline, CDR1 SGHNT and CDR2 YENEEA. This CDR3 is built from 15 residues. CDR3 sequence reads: CASSLGRVGYNEQFF. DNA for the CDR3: TGTGCCAGCAGCTTAGGACGCGTAGGTTACAATGAGCAGTTCTTC.

DNA of the CDR3: TGCGCCAGCAGCCCAGGTTACGGGACTAGCGGATCGAACACCGGGGAGCTGTTTTTT. It codes for CASSPGYGTSGSNTGELFF. This chain joins TRBV5-1 and TRBJ2-2; TRBD2 matches at 11 bases. The J segment lost 0 bases and the V segment lost 4 bases, leaving 11 bases of the junction unmatched. The CDR3 is made up of 19 amino acids. The germline V gene encodes CDR1 SGHRS and CDR2 YFSETQ.

The CDR3 DNA reads TGTGCCAGCAGCGTAGCGCCGGCAGGCACCTCTGGAAACACCATATATTTT. It translates to CASSVAPAGTSGNTIYF. J is TRBJ1-3 and V is TRBV9; D unresolved. This CDR3 region has 17 residues. Germline loops: CDR1 SGDLS, CDR2 YYNGEE. With 0 bases removed from V and 0 bases from J, the gap between germline ends came to 13 bases.

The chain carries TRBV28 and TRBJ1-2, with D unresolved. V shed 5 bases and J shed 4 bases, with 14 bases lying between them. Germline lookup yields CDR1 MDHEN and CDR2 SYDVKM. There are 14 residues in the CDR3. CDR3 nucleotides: TGTGCCAGCAGTCGGCAGATTACGGTCTATGGCTACACCTTC. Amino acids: CASSRQITVYGYTF.

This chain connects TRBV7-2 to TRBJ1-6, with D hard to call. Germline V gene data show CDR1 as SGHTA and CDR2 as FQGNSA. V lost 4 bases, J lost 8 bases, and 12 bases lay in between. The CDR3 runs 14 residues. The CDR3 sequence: CASSSTYPDSPLHF. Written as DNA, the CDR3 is TGTGCCAGCAGCTCGACCTATCCCGATTCACCCCTCCACTTT.

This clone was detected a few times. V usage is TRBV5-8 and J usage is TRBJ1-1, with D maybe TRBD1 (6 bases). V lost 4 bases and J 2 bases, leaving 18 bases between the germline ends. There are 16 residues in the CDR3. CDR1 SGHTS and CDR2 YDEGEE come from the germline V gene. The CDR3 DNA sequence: TGTGCCAGCAGCGGGGATGACAGGCTTCGTAACACTGAAGCTTTCTTT. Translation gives CASSGDDRLRNTEAFF.

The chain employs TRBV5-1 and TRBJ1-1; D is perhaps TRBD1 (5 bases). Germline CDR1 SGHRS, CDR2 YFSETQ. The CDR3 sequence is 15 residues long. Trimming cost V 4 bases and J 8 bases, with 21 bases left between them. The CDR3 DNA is TGCGCCAGCAGCCCAAGACCAACAGGTTCCACGGAAGCTTTCTTT. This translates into CASSPRPTGSTEAFF.

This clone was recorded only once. DNA for the CDR3: TGTGCCAGCAGTCAGAGCGAGTACAATGAGCAGTTCTTC. It yields the protein CASSQSEYNEQFF. J is TRBJ2-1 and V is TRBV6-5, with D unclear. Trimming took 5 bases from V and 4 from J, leaving 9 bases between them. Germline values: CDR1 MNHEY, CDR2 SVGAGI. This CDR3 comprises 13 residues.

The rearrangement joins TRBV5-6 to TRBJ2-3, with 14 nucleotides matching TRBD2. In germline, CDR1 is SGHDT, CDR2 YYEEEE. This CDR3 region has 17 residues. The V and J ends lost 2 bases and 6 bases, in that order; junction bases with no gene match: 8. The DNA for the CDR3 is TGTGCCAGCAGCTTAGCCGGGACTAGCGGGAGTCCGGATACGCAGTATTTT. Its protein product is CASSLAGTSGSPDTQYF.